The TCR beta chain under discussion was sequenced for a study of T cells expressing NK-cell markers. TCRdb reprocessed the 5' RACE reads and keeps a single row for each CDR3 protein, giving no DNA. Reported are around 140,000 distinct CDR3 sequences; the ten largest clones contain about 12%. This receptor was taken from a man between 18 and 29 years old in good health. What was sequenced was blood T cells: a sorted CD56 or NKG2C T cell subset, CD4+ or CD8+ T cells, or bulk PBMC T cells (not recorded which).

CDR3 protein: CASSNRDGEYSTDTQYF. V gene TRBV5-1 combines with J gene TRBJ2-3; with no DNA, the TCRdb D assignment of TRBD1 cannot be verified. Germline CDR1 and CDR2: SGHRS and YFSETQ. This CDR3 comprises 17 residues.